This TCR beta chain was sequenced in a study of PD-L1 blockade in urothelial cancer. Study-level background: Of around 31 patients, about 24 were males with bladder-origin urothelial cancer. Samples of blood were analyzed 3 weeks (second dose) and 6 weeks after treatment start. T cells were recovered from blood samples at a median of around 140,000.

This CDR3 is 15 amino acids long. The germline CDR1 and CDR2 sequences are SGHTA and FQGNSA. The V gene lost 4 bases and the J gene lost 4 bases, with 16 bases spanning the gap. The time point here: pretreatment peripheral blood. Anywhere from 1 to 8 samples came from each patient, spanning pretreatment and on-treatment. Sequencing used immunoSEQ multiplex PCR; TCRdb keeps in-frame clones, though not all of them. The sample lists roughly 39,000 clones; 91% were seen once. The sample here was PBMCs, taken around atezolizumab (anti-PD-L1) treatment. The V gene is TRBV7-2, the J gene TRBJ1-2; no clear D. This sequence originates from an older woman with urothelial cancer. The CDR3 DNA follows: TGTGCCAGCAGCTATACCGCAGGCTTGGGCTATGGCTACACCTTC. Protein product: CASSYTAGLGYGYTF.